Listed below are T cell receptor beta chains from one sample, sequenced in a study of PD-L1 blockade in urothelial cancer. Here immunoSEQ multiplex PCR was the method, and the copy in TCRdb shows in-frame clones only, minus some. The top ten clones hold around 9.3% of a sample with tens of thousands of clones, about four fifths of them seen once. The sequences come from PBMCs, collected around atezolizumab (anti-PD-L1) treatment. All receptors derive from a man in his 70s with urothelial cancer. Each CDR3 is given with its conserved first and last residue. D genes are given only for firm matches. Clone sizes are given selectively: once, few, many, or a class where the clone is expanded.

j_call d_call v_call clone_size cdr3_nt cdr3_aa
TRBJ1-2 - TRBV20-1 - TGCAGACAGGGCCATTTCTATGGCTACACCTTC CRQGHFYGYTF
TRBJ2-1 TRBD1 TRBV4-2 - TGTGCCAGCAGCCCTGGACAGGTTAGCAGTGAGCAGTTCTTC CASSPGQVSSEQFF
TRBJ2-6 TRBD1 TRBV7-7 - TGTGCTAGCAGCCCTGGGACAGGGAGGGATTCTGGGGCCAACGTCCTGACTTTC CASSPGTGRDSGANVLTF
TRBJ2-1 TRBD1 TRBV7-9 - TGTGCCAGCAGCTTGGACAGGGGATACAATGAGCAGTTCTTC CASSLDRGYNEQFF
TRBJ2-5 - TRBV28 - TGTGCCAGCAGTACAGGGAACATGCAACAGACCCAGTACTTC CASSTGNMQQTQYF
TRBJ2-5 - TRBV28 once TGTGCCAGCAGTTTCGGTATTGAGACCCAGTACTTC CASSFGIETQYF
TRBJ2-5 - TRBV11-3 - TGTGCCAGCAGCCTCGGGGGCGGGAGTCGAGAGACCCAGTACTTC CASSLGGGSRETQYF
TRBJ2-5 - TRBV7-6 - TGTGCCAGCAGCTTACAGTTTTCATCGGAGACCCAGTACTTC CASSLQFSSETQYF
TRBJ2-5 TRBD2 TRBV19 - TGTGCCAGTAGTATGGGAGGGGTCCCTACCCAAGAGACCCAGTACTTC CASSMGGVPTQETQYF
TRBJ1-2 TRBD1 TRBV2 - TGTGCCAGCAGTGAAGTTTCAAGGGGACAGGGAACTGGCTACACCTTC CASSEVSRGQGTGYTF
TRBJ1-1 - TRBV7-9 - TGTGCCAGCAGCTCCAGTACCCGAAAGCGGGGTATGAACACTGAAGCTTTCTTT CASSSSTRKRGMNTEAFF
TRBJ2-1 TRBD1 TRBV4-2 - TGTGCCAGCAGCCAAGAGGTACAGGGGGGTGAGCAGTTCTTC CASSQEVQGGEQFF
TRBJ2-7 TRBD1 TRBV7-9 few TGTGCCAGCAGCCCCACCGGGACAGGGGAGTACTTC CASSPTGTGEYF
TRBJ2-3 - TRBV29-1 - TGCAGCGTCCGGGTTTTAAAAGGCGCAGATACGCAGTATTTT CSVRVLKGADTQYF
TRBJ2-6 TRBD1 TRBV2 - TGTGCCAGCATTCGGGACAGGTCCTCTGGGGCCAACGTCCTGACTTTC CASIRDRSSGANVLTF
TRBJ2-3 - TRBV5-1 - TGCGCCAGCGGCGGACAGTCGGATACGCAGTATTTT CASGGQSDTQYF
TRBJ2-1 - TRBV7-2 - TGTGCCAGCAGCTTAGGTCCAGCGGGCAGGGACAATGAGCAGTTCTTC CASSLGPAGRDNEQFF
TRBJ1-1 - TRBV27 few TGTGCCAGCAGCTTCATGGGCGCTGAAGCTTTCTTT CASSFMGAEAFF
TRBJ2-7 - TRBV7-2 - TGTGCCAGCAGCTTAGTTGGCAGGGGTGAAGAGCAGTACTTC CASSLVGRGEEQYF
TRBJ2-3 - TRBV9 - TGTGCCAGCAGCTCTAACTTAGATACGCAGTATTTT CASSSNLDTQYF
TRBJ2-1 - TRBV7-7 - TGTGCTAGCAGCCCCTCGACAGGAAACAATGAGCAGTTCTTC CASSPSTGNNEQFF
TRBJ1-5 TRBD1 TRBV2 - TGTGCCGTACGGACAGGGCCGAACCAGCCCCAGCATTTT CAVRTGPNQPQHF
TRBJ2-5 - TRBV6-1 - TGTGCCAGCAGTGAAGCGGGGCGGCGGGAGACCCAGTACTTC CASSEAGRRETQYF
TRBJ2-1 TRBD1 TRBV7-2 - TGTGCCAGCAGCTTTGCAGGGGGCGCCTCCAATGAGCAGTTCTTC CASSFAGGASNEQFF
TRBJ2-3 TRBD2 TRBV19 - TGTGCCAGTAGTATGGGGAGGGCAGAGCAGCAGTATTTT CASSMGRAEQQYF
TRBJ1-3 - TRBV10-3 - TGTGCCTCACAGGTAGAGCCTGGAAACACCATATATTTT CASQVEPGNTIYF
TRBJ2-3 TRBD2 TRBV5-1 - TGCGCCAGCAAGGTGGGAGGGCCGACAGATACGCAGTATTTT CASKVGGPTDTQYF
TRBJ1-2 TRBD1 TRBV18 - TGTGCCAGCTCACCACTGGCAGGGGGCCGGGATGGCTACACCTTC CASSPLAGGRDGYTF
TRBJ1-5 TRBD1 TRBV7-9 - TGTGCCAGCAGCCATGGGACAGGGCATGATAATCAGCCCCAGCATTTT CASSHGTGHDNQPQHF